Below, 29 T cell receptor beta chains from the same sample are listed, as sequenced in a study of post-analysis software for immune sequencing data. The library was made from cDNA and included unique molecular identifiers. One entry per CDR3 protein, called by TCRdb with MiXCR from the PCR reads. The data show about 820,000 distinct CDR3 sequences, with roughly 50% seen just once and roughly 4.4% held by the top ten. Antigen specificity for these receptors is unknown. Study-level results: Among 5 or 6 TRBV segments more frequent in patients than controls were TRBV5-6, TRBV5-1 and TRBV20-1.

What was sequenced was blood. These receptors originate from a girl aged 10-17 years with multiple sclerosis.

J is TRBJ1-4 and V is TRBV14; D not resolved. This CDR3 has 14 amino acids. The V gene lost 3 bases and the J gene lost 0 bases, with 5 bases spanning the gap. CDR1 SGHDN and CDR2 FVKESK come from the germline V gene. CDR3: CASSHVPTNEKLFF. CDR3 nucleotide sequence: TGTGCCAGCAGCCATGTTCCAACTAATGAAAAACTGTTTTTT. The whole variable domain, filled in from reference TRBV14 and TRBJ1-4, reads EAGVTQFPSHSVIEKGQTVTLRCDPISGHDNLYWYRRVMGKEIKFLLHFVKESKQDESGMPNNRFLAERTGGTYSTLKVQPAELEDSGVYFCASSHVPTNEKLFFGSGTQLSVL.

This clonotype was counted only a few times. The chain carries TRBV6-1 and TRBJ2-7; D uncertain. Germline V gene sequence: CDR1 MNHNS, CDR2 SASEGT. The germline V and J ends were trimmed by 8 bases and 6 bases, with 17 bases remaining between them. The CDR3 has 13 residues. The DNA for the CDR3 is TGTGCCAGCCGGGTATCAATCTCACCCGAGCAGTACTTC. This codes for CASRVSISPEQYF.

This clonotype appeared a single time. The CDR3 DNA follows: TGTGCCAGCAGTGGAAGCGTTTTTGAGCAGTACTTC. It is translated as CASSGSVFEQYF. The chain employs TRBV2 and TRBJ2-5; D unresolved. The CDR3 is made up of 12 amino acids. Trimming took off 4 bases at V and 11 bases at J, with 14 bases between the two ends. The germline V gene has CDR1 SNHLY and CDR2 FYNNEI.

The chain links TRBV9 to TRBJ2-6; D perhaps matches TRBD1 (6 bases). The CDR3 runs 16 residues. Germline V gene sequence: CDR1 SGDLS, CDR2 YYNGEE. Trimming removed 0 bases at V and 2 bases at J, with 9 bases between. CDR3 bases: TGTGCCAGCAGCGTAGCGTCAGGGGCTGGGGCCAACGTCCTGACTTTC. Translation gives CASSVASGAGANVLTF.

The V and J genes are TRBV20-1 and TRBJ2-3; 8 bases are shared with TRBD1. The germline V gene encodes CDR1 DFQATT and CDR2 SNEGSKA (reference sequence). The CDR3 loop spans 15 amino acids. Trimming at V came to 3 bases and at J to 2 bases, leaving 7 bases not matched to a gene. The CDR3 reads CSASGDRGSTDTQYF. For the CDR3, the DNA is TGCAGTGCTAGCGGTGACAGGGGCTCCACAGATACGCAGTATTTT.

This clonotype was recorded a few times. The rearrangement uses TRBV2 and TRBJ2-1, with 7 positions matching TRBD2. The V gene's germline CDR1 is SNHLY and CDR2 FYNNEI. There are 17 residues in the CDR3. Trimming removed 1 base from V and 1 base from J; junction bases left unmatched: 7. CDR3 in amino acids: CASSEGRRGRSYNEQFF. DNA of the CDR3: TGTGCCAGCAGTGAAGGGAGGCGCGGGAGATCCTACAATGAGCAGTTCTTC.

This clonotype was seen a few times. The chain employs TRBV3-1 and TRBJ2-3; 14 nucleotides match TRBD2. The V gene's germline CDR1 is LGHDT and CDR2 YNNKEL (reference sequence). This CDR3 has 18 amino acids. The J segment lost 5 bases and the V segment lost 3 bases, leaving 10 bases of the junction unmatched. The DNA for the CDR3 is TGTGCCAGCAGCCAGAGGACTAGCGGGGGGACCTCCGGAGATACGCAGTATTTT. This sequence encodes CASSQRTSGGTSGDTQYF.

The genes are TRBV29-1 and TRBJ2-3; TRBD2 agrees at 12 bases. V dropped 6 bases and J dropped 6; count of bases not matched to a gene: 4. The CDR3 is 13 residues long. Looked up from germline, CDR1 is SQVTM and CDR2 is ANQGSEA. The CDR3, as DNA: TGCAGCGTGCTAGCGGGAGGGCCGGATACGCAGTATTTT. Its protein is CSVLAGGPDTQYF.

The rearrangement links TRBV20-1 to TRBJ2-7; 8 bases map to TRBD2. Germline loops: CDR1 DFQATT, CDR2 SNEGSKA (reference sequence). There are 13 residues in the CDR3. The V segment lost 3 bases and the J segment 0 bases; nucleotides outside the gene matches: 1. The CDR3 loop is CSARGTSSYEQYF. CDR3 coding DNA: TGCAGTGCTAGGGGGACTAGCTCCTACGAGCAGTACTTC.

The chain is built from TRBV6-2 or TRBV6-3 and TRBJ2-1; tentatively, D is TRBD1 (6 bases). Germline CDR1 is MNHEY and CDR2 is SVGEGT. The ends were cut back, 2 bases at V and 5 bases at J, with 19 bases in the middle. The CDR3 consists of 17 residues. Written as DNA, the CDR3 is TGTGCCAGCAGTTACATTTCTGGGGCAGGGGCACACAATGAGCAGTTCTTC. This translates into CASSYISGAGAHNEQFF.

The genes are TRBV29-1 and TRBJ1-2; possible D gene TRBD1, 5 bases. V dropped 7 bases and J dropped 6 bases, with 12 bases sitting between them. This CDR3 region has 11 residues. Germline V gene data show CDR1 as SQVTM and CDR2 as ANQGSEA. In nucleotides, the CDR3 is TGCAGCGGCCTGGGGGATAATGGCTACACCTTC. Protein product: CSGLGDNGYTF.

J is TRBJ2-5 and V is TRBV18, with D uncertain. The V and J ends lost 6 bases and 3 bases respectively, with 8 bases between them. The CDR3 is 12 residues long. Germline assignment: CDR1 KGHSH and CDR2 LQKENI. The CDR3 DNA sequence: TGTGCCAGCTCCTTTCTTGAAGAGACCCAGTACTTC. Its protein is CASSFLEETQYF.

The chain links TRBV19 to TRBJ1-5; possibly TRBD1 for D (5 bases). Per germline, CDR1 LNHDA and CDR2 SQIVND (reference sequence). This CDR3 has 12 residues. V was trimmed by 6 bases and J by 5 bases, leaving 8 bases between them. The CDR3: CASSREHQPQHF. The CDR3, as DNA: TGTGCCAGTAGCAGGGAACATCAGCCCCAGCATTTT.

The J gene is TRBJ1-1, the V gene TRBV11-2; 10 nucleotides match TRBD1. With 5 bases clipped from V and 0 bases from J, the junction kept 6 bases outside the gene matches. The germline gives CDR1 SGHAT, CDR2 FQNNGV. The CDR3 covers 16 residues. CDR3 bases: TGTGCCAGCAGCGCGGGGACAGGGGAGGTGAACACTGAAGCTTTCTTT. Encoded protein: CASSAGTGEVNTEAFF.

The genes are TRBV7-9 and TRBJ2-5; 8 bases agree with TRBD1. This CDR3 has 14 residues. Germline V CDR1 and CDR2: SEHNR, FQNEAQ (reference sequence). Trimming took 5 bases from V and 6 from J; bases not matched to a gene: 8. The DNA of the CDR3 is TGTGCCAGCAGCCAACAGGGGGTGAAGAAGACCCAGTACTTC. Amino acids: CASSQQGVKKTQYF.

This clonotype was recorded once. The V gene is TRBV7-9, the J gene TRBJ2-3; 7 bases map to TRBD2. Germline CDR1 reads SEHNR; CDR2 reads FQNEAQ (reference sequence). The V gene end was trimmed by 7 bases and the J gene end by 4 bases; junction bases not matched to a gene: 8. This CDR3 region has 14 residues. This CDR3 is CASISSGKSDTQYF. The CDR3 DNA sequence: TGTGCCAGCATCTCCAGCGGGAAATCAGATACGCAGTATTTT. Drawing the rest from reference TRBV7-9 and TRBJ2-3, the complete variable domain is DTGVSQNPRHKITKRGQNVTFRCDPISEHNRLYWYRQTLGQGPEFLTYFQNEAQLEKSRLLSDRFSAERPKGSFSTLEIQRTEQGDSAMYLCASISSGKSDTQYFGPGTRLTVL.

The rearrangement uses TRBV11-2 and TRBJ1-1; D gene ambiguous. The germline V gene has CDR1 SGHAT and CDR2 FQNNGV. The V end was cut by 0 bases, the J end by 5 bases, with 10 bases between. The CDR3 runs 14 residues. The CDR3 sequence is CASSLESVGTEAFF. The CDR3 nucleotides are TGTGCCAGCAGCTTAGAGTCCGTAGGGACTGAAGCTTTCTTT.

About this clonotype itself: A read error may produce the germline difference seen at one junction end. This chain uses TRBV12-3 or TRBV12-4 with TRBJ2-7; D possibly corresponds to TRBD1 (6 bases). CDR3 length equals 14 residues. CDR3 sequence reads: CACRGKARAHEQYF. In DNA, the CDR3 is TGTGCCTGCAGGGGCAAAGCGAGAGCCCACGAGCAGTACTTC.

This clonotype was found a few times. The V gene is TRBV29-1, the J gene TRBJ2-1, with D maybe TRBD2 (5 bases). Trimming stripped 2 bases from V and 6 bases from J, with 17 bases between. CDR1 and CDR2 from the germline V gene are SQVTM and ANQGSEA. The CDR3 runs 15 residues. CDR3 DNA sequence: TGCAGCGTTGAATTTTCTAGCATGGCGAGCAATGAGCAGTTCTTC. Translation gives CSVEFSSMASNEQFF.

Worth noting for this clonotype: A read error is likely, as this CDR3 ends without the conserved phenylalanine or tryptophan. The V and J genes are TRBV5-1 and TRBJ1-4; D perhaps matches TRBD1 (5 bases). The CDR3 covers 15 residues. V gave up 0 bases and J gave up 4 bases, with 10 bases separating them. Germline V CDR1 and CDR2: SGHRS, YFSETQ. CDR3 protein: CASSLDWGVNEKLFC. CDR3 DNA: TGCGCCAGCAGCTTGGATTGGGGGGTTAATGAAAAACTGTTTTGT.

The V call is TRBV7-2, the J call TRBJ2-3; D possibly corresponds to TRBD2 (6 bases). Germline CDR1 SGHTA, CDR2 FQGNSA. V lost 5 bases and J 4 bases, leaving 19 bases between the germline ends. This CDR3 is built from 16 residues. The DNA of the CDR3 is TGTGCCAGCAGCCGCCGCGCGGCGGGGAGTGCAGATACGCAGTATTTT. This gives the protein CASSRRAAGSADTQYF.

V is TRBV20-1 and J is TRBJ2-1; 14 bases fit TRBD2. Germline V gene data show CDR1 as DFQATT and CDR2 as SNEGSKA (reference sequence). Unmatched junction bases numbered 8, after V lost 3 bases and J lost 7 bases. The length of the CDR3 is 16 residues. This chain's CDR3 is CSARRLAGGPGNEQFF. In nucleotides, the CDR3 is TGCAGTGCTAGGAGACTAGCGGGAGGGCCGGGTAATGAGCAGTTCTTC.

The rearrangement links TRBV12-3 or TRBV12-4 to TRBJ2-3, with D perhaps TRBD1 (6 bases). The CDR3 has 15 amino acids. The ends were cut back, 7 bases at V and 2 bases at J, with 16 bases in the middle. CDR3 residues: CASKVGAGNTDTQYF. The CDR3 region has the DNA TGTGCCAGCAAGGTGGGGGCCGGAAACACAGATACGCAGTATTTT.

This chain connects TRBV20-1 to TRBJ2-5; D is uncertain. V lost 3 bases, J lost 1 base, and 9 bases lay in between. The germline V gene encodes CDR1 DFQATT and CDR2 SNEGSKA (reference sequence). CDR3 length: 13 amino acids. In DNA form, the CDR3 reads TGCAGTGCTAGCCCTCTTGTCCAAGAGACCCAGTACTTC. Amino acids: CSASPLVQETQYF.

The rearrangement uses TRBV12-3 or TRBV12-4 and TRBJ2-4; 9 bases match TRBD1. The CDR3 sequence is 13 residues long. After removal of 8 bases from V and 6 bases from J, the junction contained 5 bases not matched to a gene. DNA for the CDR3: TGTGCCAGCCGGACAGGGGACGGAAACATTCAGTACTTC. It codes for CASRTGDGNIQYF.

Only one count was recorded for this clonotype. The chain uses TRBV6-6 and TRBJ2-7, with 13 positions matching TRBD2. V lost 7 bases and J lost 3; bases outside the gene matches: 6. This CDR3 is 15 amino acids long. Germline lookup yields CDR1 MNHNY and CDR2 SVGAGI (reference sequence). Written as DNA, the CDR3 is TGTGCCAGCACTCAGGGACTAGCGGGGCTCTACGAGCAGTACTTC. Its translation: CASTQGLAGLYEQYF.

This clonotype was seen a few times. The chain uses TRBV2 and TRBJ1-2, with D unresolved. The CDR3 runs to 12 residues. Trimming stripped 1 base from V and 4 bases from J, with 4 bases between. The germline V gene encodes CDR1 SNHLY and CDR2 FYNNEI. CDR3 in amino acids: CASSEGSYGYTF. CDR3 sequence (DNA): TGTGCCAGCAGTGAAGGCAGCTATGGCTACACCTTC.

The chain uses TRBV7-2 and TRBJ2-4, with TRBD2 as a possible D gene (6 bases). The tail of the sequence fits TRBJ2-7 better, so the J call may be wrong. The CDR3 has 13 residues. The germline V gene encodes CDR1 SGHTA and CDR2 FQGNSA. The CDR3 spells CASSFRLGHEQYF. The CDR3 DNA reads TGTGCCAGCAGCTTCCGACTAGGCCACGAGCAGTACTTC.

The V gene is TRBV20-1, the J gene TRBJ2-7; tentative D call: TRBD2 (5 bases). Looked up from germline, CDR1 is DFQATT and CDR2 is SNEGSKA (reference sequence). The CDR3 is 13 amino acids. With 1 base removed from V and 2 bases from J, the gap between germline ends came to 9 bases. The CDR3 sequence: CSARAWETYEQYF. The CDR3 region has the DNA TGCAGTGCTAGAGCGTGGGAGACCTACGAGCAGTACTTC.